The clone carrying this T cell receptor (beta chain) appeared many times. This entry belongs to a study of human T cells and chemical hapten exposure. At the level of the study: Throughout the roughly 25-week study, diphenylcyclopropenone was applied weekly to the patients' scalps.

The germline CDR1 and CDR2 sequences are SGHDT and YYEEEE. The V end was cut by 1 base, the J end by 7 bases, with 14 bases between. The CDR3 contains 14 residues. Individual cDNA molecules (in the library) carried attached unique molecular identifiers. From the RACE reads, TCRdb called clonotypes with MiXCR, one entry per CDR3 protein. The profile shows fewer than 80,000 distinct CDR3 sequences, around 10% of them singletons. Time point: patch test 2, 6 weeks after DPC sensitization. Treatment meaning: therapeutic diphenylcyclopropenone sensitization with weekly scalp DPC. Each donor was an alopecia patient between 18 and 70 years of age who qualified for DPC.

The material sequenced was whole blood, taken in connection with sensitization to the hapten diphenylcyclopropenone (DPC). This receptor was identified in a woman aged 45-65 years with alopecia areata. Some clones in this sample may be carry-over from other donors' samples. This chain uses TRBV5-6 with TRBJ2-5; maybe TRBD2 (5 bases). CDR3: CASSLLAPIATQYF. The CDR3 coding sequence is TGTGCCAGCAGCTTGCTAGCTCCAATCGCGACCCAGTACTTC.